This is a list of T cell receptor beta chains from one sample in a study of Ad26.COV2.S vaccination and SARS-CoV-2 variants. Assay used: immunoSEQ multiplex PCR; TCRdb lists only in-frame clones, some missing. Here the sample spans over 400,000 clones, around 92% being singletons. The sequencing used peripheral blood, collected in a trial of Ad26.COV2.S vaccine versus placebo. The receptors stem from a person aged 18-60 years who received the Ad26.COV2.S COVID-19 vaccine or a placebo. The conserved cysteine and the conserved F or W are not part of the CDR3 here. Each record gives: D gene, J gene, CDR3 length, V gene, clone size, CDR3 protein. The D gene is left open where the match is weak. Expanded clones get a size class; other rows say once, few or many, or leave the size out.

D: NA; J: TRBJ1-1; length: 13; V: TRBV3-1/TRBV3-2; size: NA; CDR3: ASSQEFDVNTEAF
D: NA; J: TRBJ2-3; length: 14; V: TRBV5-1; size: NA; CDR3: ASSLAPGARTDTQY
D: NA; J: TRBJ1-3; length: 13; V: TRBV19; size: NA; CDR3: ASSIPISSGNTIY
D: NA; J: TRBJ1-2; length: 9; V: TRBV6-2/TRBV6-3; size: NA; CDR3: ASSYSGRQT
D: NA; J: TRBJ1-4; length: 10; V: TRBV30; size: NA; CDR3: AWSGGGEKLF
D: NA; J: TRBJ2-7; length: 14; V: TRBV19; size: NA; CDR3: ASSMGGLTGTYEQY
D: NA; J: TRBJ1-1; length: 8; V: TRBV10-3; size: NA; CDR3: AIWAEGAF
D: NA; J: TRBJ2-7; length: 12; V: TRBV2; size: NA; CDR3: ASSDGGLAYEQY
D: NA; J: TRBJ2-6; length: 17; V: TRBV5-1; size: NA; CDR3: ASSLTNLEAHSGANVLT
D: NA; J: TRBJ2-3; length: 13; V: TRBV30; size: NA; CDR3: AWRKTGGSTDTQY
D: NA; J: TRBJ2-5; length: 9; V: TRBV30; size: NA; CDR3: AWSGRETQY
D: TRBD1; J: TRBJ2-3; length: 16; V: TRBV30; size: NA; CDR3: AWRGGQEIKTSTDTQY
D: NA; J: TRBJ2-7; length: 12; V: TRBV19; size: NA; CDR3: ASSSSGQGYEQY
D: NA; J: TRBJ2-7; length: 11; V: TRBV9; size: few; CDR3: ASSVGQSYEQY
D: TRBD1; J: TRBJ2-7; length: 12; V: TRBV11-2; size: NA; CDR3: ASSLGDRLYEQY
D: TRBD1; J: TRBJ1-1; length: 13; V: TRBV9; size: NA; CDR3: ASSDGTGWNTEAF
D: NA; J: TRBJ2-1; length: 10; V: TRBV7-8; size: NA; CDR3: ASSTGLSAQF
D: NA; J: TRBJ2-7; length: 11; V: TRBV19; size: NA; CDR3: ASSMGVSYEQY
D: TRBD1; J: TRBJ2-7; length: 13; V: TRBV7-2; size: once; CDR3: ASSSESQGVYEQY
D: NA; J: TRBJ1-5; length: 15; V: TRBV7-8; size: NA; CDR3: ASTAHLPGASNQPQH
D: NA; J: TRBJ1-3; length: 16; V: TRBV7-2; size: NA; CDR3: ASSFERDDIISGNTIY
D: NA; J: TRBJ2-6; length: 14; V: TRBV29-1; size: NA; CDR3: SVRHTRSSGANVLT
D: NA; J: TRBJ1-1; length: 14; V: TRBV7-2; size: NA; CDR3: ASSSGPGRGNTEAF
D: TRBD2; J: TRBJ2-1; length: 15; V: TRBV2; size: NA; CDR3: ASSEASGGAFYNEQF
D: TRBD2; J: TRBJ2-1; length: 15; V: TRBV19; size: NA; CDR3: ASRGRGGISSYNEQF
D: NA; J: TRBJ2-2; length: 16; V: TRBV5-1; size: NA; CDR3: ASSLFLLRGDNTGELF
D: TRBD1; J: TRBJ1-1; length: 14; V: TRBV7-2; size: NA; CDR3: ASSFSVDRKYTEAF
D: NA; J: TRBJ1-4; length: 12; V: TRBV19; size: NA; CDR3: ASKGRPANEKLF
D: TRBD2; J: TRBJ2-5; length: 12; V: TRBV29-1; size: NA; CDR3: SVEEWGGQETQY
D: TRBD2; J: TRBJ2-7; length: 12; V: TRBV24-1; size: NA; CDR3: ATSPAGGQYEQY
D: NA; J: TRBJ1-3; length: 11; V: TRBV5-4; size: NA; CDR3: ASSFGGGNTIY
D: NA; J: TRBJ1-1; length: 11; V: TRBV5-1; size: NA; CDR3: ASSPTGNTEAF
D: NA; J: TRBJ2-3; length: 12; V: TRBV19; size: NA; CDR3: ASSIVRRTDTQY
D: TRBD2; J: TRBJ2-7; length: 14; V: TRBV27; size: NA; CDR3: ASSYAYGGAAYEQY
D: NA; J: TRBJ2-7; length: 16; V: TRBV7-9; size: NA; CDR3: ASSFEGNLRDGIYEQY
D: NA; J: TRBJ2-7; length: 22; V: TRBV12-2; size: NA; CDR3: ASRPSPAGRIYLAKSDLDYEQY
D: TRBD1; J: TRBJ2-6; length: 16; V: TRBV4-3; size: few; CDR3: ASSPDRAPYSGANVLT
D: TRBD1; J: TRBJ1-2; length: 12; V: TRBV7-9; size: NA; CDR3: ASSAVGQGGGYT
D: NA; J: TRBJ1-2; length: 13; V: TRBV25-1; size: NA; CDR3: ASSEYSQGSYGYT
D: NA; J: TRBJ2-4; length: 10; V: TRBV5-4; size: NA; CDR3: ASSLGQNIQY